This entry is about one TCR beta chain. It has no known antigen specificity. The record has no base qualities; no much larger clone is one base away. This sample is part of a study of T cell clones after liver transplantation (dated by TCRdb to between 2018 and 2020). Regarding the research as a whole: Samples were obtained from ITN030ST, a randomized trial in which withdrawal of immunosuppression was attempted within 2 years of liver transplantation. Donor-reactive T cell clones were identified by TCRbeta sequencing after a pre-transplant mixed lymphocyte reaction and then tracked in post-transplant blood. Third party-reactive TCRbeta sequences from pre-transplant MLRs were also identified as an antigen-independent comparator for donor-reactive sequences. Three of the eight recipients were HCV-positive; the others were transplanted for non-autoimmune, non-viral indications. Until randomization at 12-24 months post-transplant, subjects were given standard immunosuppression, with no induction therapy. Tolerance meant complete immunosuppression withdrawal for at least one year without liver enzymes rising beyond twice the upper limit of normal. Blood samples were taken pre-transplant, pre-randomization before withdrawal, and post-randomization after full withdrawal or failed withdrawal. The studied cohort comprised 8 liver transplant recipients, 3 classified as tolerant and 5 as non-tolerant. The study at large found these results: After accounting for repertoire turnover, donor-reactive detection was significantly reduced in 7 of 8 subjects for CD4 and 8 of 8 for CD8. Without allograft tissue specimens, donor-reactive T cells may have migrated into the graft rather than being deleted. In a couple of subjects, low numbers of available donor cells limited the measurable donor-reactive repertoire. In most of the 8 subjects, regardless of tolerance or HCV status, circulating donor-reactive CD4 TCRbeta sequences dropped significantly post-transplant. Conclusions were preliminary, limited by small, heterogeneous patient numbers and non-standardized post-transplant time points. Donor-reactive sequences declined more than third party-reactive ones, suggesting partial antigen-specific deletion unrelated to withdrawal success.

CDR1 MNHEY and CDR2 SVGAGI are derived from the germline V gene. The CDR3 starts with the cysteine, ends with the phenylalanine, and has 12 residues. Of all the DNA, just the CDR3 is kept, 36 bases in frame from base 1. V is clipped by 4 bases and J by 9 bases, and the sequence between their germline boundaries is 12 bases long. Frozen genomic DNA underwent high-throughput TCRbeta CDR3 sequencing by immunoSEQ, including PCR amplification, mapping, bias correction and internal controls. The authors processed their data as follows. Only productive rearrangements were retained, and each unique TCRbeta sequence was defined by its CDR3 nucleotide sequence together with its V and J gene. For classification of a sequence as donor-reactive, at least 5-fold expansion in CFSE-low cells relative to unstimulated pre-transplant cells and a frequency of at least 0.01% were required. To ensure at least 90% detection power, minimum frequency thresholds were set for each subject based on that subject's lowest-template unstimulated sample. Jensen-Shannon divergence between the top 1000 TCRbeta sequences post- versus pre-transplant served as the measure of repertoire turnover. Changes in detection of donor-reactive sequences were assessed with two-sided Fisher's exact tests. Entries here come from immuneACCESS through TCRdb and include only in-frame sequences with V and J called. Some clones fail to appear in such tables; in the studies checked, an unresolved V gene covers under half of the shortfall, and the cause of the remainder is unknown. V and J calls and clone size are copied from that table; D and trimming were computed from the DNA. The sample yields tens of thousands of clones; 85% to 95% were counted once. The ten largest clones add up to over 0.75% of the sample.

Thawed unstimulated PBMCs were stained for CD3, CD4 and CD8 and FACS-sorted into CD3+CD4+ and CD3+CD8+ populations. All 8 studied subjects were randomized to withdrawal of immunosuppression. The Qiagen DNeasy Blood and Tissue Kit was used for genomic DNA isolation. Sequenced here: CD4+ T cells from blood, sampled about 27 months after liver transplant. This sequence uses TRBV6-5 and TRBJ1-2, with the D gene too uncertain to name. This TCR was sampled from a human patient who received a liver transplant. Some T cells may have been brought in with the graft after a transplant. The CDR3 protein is CASSFPGFSYTF. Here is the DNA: TGTGCCAGCAGTTTTCCGGGATTCAGCTACACCTTC.